What follows is one T cell receptor (beta chain) and its context. TCRdb called the RT-PCR reads again in MiXCR, with one record for every CDR3 protein. The data show a few hundred thousand distinct CDR3 sequences, about 20% seen once. CDR1 and CDR2 from the germline V gene are SGHAT and FQNNGV. V trimming: 3 bases; J trimming: 4 bases; junction bases outside the gene matches: 6. The CDR3 is made up of 16 amino acids. This entry comes from a study of response to subunit inactivated influenza vaccine. The chain links TRBV11-2 to TRBJ1-6; 7 bases fit TRBD1. This receptor was obtained from a man aged 50-75 years who received an inactivated influenza vaccine. Source: PBMCs from blood, taken about 20 months after vaccination. CDR3 region: CASSLDRRGYNSPLHF. For the CDR3, the DNA is TGTGCCAGCAGCTTGGACAGGCGGGGGTATAATTCACCCCTCCACTTT.